The rows below give T cell receptor beta chains drawn from one sample of a study of shared clonotypes between healthy human individuals. TCRdb's copy holds only in-frame clones and misses some; the assay was immunoSEQ multiplex PCR. The data contain roughly 2,000,000 clones, approximately 94% of them seen just once; the ten biggest clones take up less than 1.5%. The source material was naive CD8+ T cells sorted from blood. These TCRs come from a man aged 18-30 years in good health. Both conserved end residues are part of each CDR3. Clone size is stated in some rows and not others, as once, few, many or a class when expanded.

size	V	J	CDR3
NA	TRBV27	TRBJ2-7	CASSLSPDPTYEQYF
NA	TRBV2	TRBJ2-3	CASRGSLAGGGTDTQYF
NA	TRBV30	TRBJ1-1	CAWSVIFSTGSNTEAFF
NA	TRBV28	TRBJ2-6	CASSSKPGTLRANVLTF
NA	TRBV27	TRBJ2-7	CASSLNQGAVSYEQYF
NA	TRBV9	TRBJ1-5	CASNPGGAGNQPQHF
NA	TRBV5-1	TRBJ2-2	CASSLGDNTGELFF
NA	TRBV7-8	TRBJ2-3	CASSSPIAGYGDTQYF
NA	TRBV7-9	TRBJ1-4	CASSYGREKLFF
NA	TRBV25-1	TRBJ1-1	CASSEESRGPEAFF
NA	TRBV5-1	TRBJ2-7	CASISDSYEQYF
NA	TRBV7-9	TRBJ1-2	CASSPGQSANYGYTF
NA	TRBV27	TRBJ2-3	CASSFTGVLGTDTQYF
NA	TRBV5-6	TRBJ1-5	CASRKGGGNQPQHF
NA	TRBV29-1	TRBJ2-6	CSVEVAAGRYGANVLTF
NA	TRBV25-1	TRBJ1-1	CASRADGVTEAFF
once	TRBV7-9	TRBJ2-7	CASTGTGNNEQYF
NA	TRBV27	TRBJ2-1	CASSPGASGSNEQFF
NA	TRBV19	TRBJ2-7	CASSIGTTVFEQYF
NA	TRBV7-2	TRBJ2-7	CASSARGYEQYF
NA	TRBV7-9	TRBJ2-7	CASSYRDRPYEQYF
once	TRBV5-4	TRBJ2-3	CASQKAGNTDTQYF
once	TRBV10-2	TRBJ2-7	CATRAGMEQYF
NA	TRBV2	TRBJ2-5	CASSGRQASYQETQYF
NA	TRBV11-3	TRBJ2-1	CASSLQTNEQFF
NA	TRBV30	TRBJ1-1	CAWSKQGGTEAFF
NA	TRBV30	TRBJ2-1	CAWSFLAGFNEQFF
NA	TRBV6-1	TRBJ2-7	CASSPPGHYEQYF
NA	TRBV27	TRBJ2-1	CASSLSTGQDNEQFF